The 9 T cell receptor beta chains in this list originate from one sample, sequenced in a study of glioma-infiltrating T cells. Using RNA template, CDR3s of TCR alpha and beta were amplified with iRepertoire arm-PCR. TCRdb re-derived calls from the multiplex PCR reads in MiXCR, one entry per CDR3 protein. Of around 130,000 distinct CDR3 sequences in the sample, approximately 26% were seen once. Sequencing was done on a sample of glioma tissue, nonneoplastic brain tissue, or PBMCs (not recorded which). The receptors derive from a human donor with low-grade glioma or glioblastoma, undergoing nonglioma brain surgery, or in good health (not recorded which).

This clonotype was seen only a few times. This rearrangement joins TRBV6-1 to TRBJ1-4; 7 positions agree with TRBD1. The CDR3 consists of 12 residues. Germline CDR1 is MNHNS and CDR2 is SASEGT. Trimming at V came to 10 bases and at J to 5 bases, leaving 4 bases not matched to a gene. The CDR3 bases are TGTGCCACCTGGGACAGAAATGAAAAACTGTTTTTT. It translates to CATWDRNEKLFF.

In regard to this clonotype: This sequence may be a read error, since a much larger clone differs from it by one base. The CDR3 loop is CASSQGTAYNEQLF. DNA of the CDR3: TGTGCCAGCAGCCAAGGGACAGCCTACAATGAGCAGTTATTC. The chain carries TRBV7-6 and TRBJ2-1; 7 bases align to TRBD1. CDR3 size: 14 residues. Germline-derived CDR1 and CDR2 are SGHVS and FNYEAQ. Full variable domain (rest looked up from reference TRBV7-6 and TRBJ2-1): GAGVSQSPRYKVTKRGQDVALRCDPISGHVSLYWYRQALGQGPEFLTYFNYEAQQDKSGLPNDRFSAERPEGSISTLTIQRTEQRDSAMYRCASSQGTAYNEQLFGPGTRLTVL.

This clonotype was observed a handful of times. The CDR3 loop is CASSPGGRYTEAFF. DNA of the CDR3: TGTGCCAGCAGCCCCGGGGGGAGATACACTGAAGCTTTCTTT. The V and J genes are TRBV7-9 and TRBJ1-1; D possibly corresponds to TRBD1 (5 bases). Trimming removed 5 bases from V and 3 bases from J, with 13 bases in between. CDR1 and CDR2 (germline): SEHNR, FQNEAQ (reference sequence). This CDR3 is built from 14 residues.

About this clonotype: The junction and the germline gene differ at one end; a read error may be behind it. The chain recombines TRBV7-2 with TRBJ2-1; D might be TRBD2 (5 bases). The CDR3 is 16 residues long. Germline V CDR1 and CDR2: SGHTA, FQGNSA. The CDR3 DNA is TGTGCCAGCAGCCCCGGTCGACTACTCGGTGGTAATGGGCAGTTCTTC. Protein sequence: CASSPGRLLGGNGQFF.

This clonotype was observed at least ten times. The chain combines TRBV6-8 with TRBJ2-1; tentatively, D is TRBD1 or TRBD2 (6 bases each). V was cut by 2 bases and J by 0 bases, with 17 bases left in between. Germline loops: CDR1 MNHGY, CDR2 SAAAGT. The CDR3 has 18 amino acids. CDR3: CASSYPRGAESSYNEQFF. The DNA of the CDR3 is TGTGCCAGCAGTTACCCGAGGGGGGCAGAGAGCTCCTACAATGAGCAGTTCTTC.

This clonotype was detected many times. The CDR3, as DNA: TGTGCCAGCAGCGCAAACTATCAGCCCCAGCATTTT. It codes for CASSANYQPQHF. The J gene is TRBJ1-5, the V gene TRBV7-2; D not certain. V lost 5 bases, J lost 5 bases, and 7 bases lay in between. The CDR3 consists of 12 residues. Germline CDR1 and CDR2: SGHTA and FQGNSA.

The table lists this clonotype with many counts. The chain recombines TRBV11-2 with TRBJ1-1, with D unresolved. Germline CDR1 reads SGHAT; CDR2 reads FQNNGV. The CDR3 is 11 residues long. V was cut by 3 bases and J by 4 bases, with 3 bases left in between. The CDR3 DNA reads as TGTGCCAGCAGCTTTGGCACTGAAGCTTTCTTT. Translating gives CASSFGTEAFF.

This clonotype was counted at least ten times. CDR3 sequence reads: CASRRTGTGVSQPQHF. The CDR3 DNA reads as TGTGCCAGCAGGCGAACCGGGACAGGGGTGAGTCAGCCCCAGCATTTT. The genes are TRBV6-1 and TRBJ1-5, with 10 bases that match TRBD1. Per germline, CDR1 MNHNS and CDR2 SASEGT. The CDR3 contains 16 residues. Losses at the gene ends were 6 bases for V and 6 bases for J; bases not matched to a gene: 11.

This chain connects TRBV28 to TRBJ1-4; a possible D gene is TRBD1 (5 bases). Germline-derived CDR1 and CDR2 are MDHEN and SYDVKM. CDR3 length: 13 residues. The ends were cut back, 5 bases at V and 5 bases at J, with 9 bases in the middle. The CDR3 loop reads CASSLRQNEKLFF. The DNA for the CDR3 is TGTGCCAGCAGTCTCAGACAGAATGAAAAACTGTTTTTT.